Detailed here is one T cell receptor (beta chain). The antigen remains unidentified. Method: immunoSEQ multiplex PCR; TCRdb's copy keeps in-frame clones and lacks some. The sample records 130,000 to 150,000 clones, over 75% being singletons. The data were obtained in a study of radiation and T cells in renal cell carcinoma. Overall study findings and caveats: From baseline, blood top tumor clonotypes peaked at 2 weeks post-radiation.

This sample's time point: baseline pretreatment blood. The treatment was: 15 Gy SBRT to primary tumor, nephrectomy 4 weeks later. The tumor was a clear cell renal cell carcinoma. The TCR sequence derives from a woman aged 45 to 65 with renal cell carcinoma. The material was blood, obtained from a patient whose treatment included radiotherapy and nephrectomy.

As DNA, the CDR3 is TGTGCCAGCAGCGGCGACAGCGCAACTAATGAAAAACTGTTTTTT. It is translated as CASSGDSATNEKLFF. This chain uses TRBV5-4 with TRBJ1-4, with D perhaps matching TRBD1 (5 bases). V lost 4 bases to trimming and J lost 0 bases, with 10 bases between them. The CDR3 covers 15 residues. The germline CDR1 and CDR2 sequences are SGHNT and YYREEE (reference sequence).